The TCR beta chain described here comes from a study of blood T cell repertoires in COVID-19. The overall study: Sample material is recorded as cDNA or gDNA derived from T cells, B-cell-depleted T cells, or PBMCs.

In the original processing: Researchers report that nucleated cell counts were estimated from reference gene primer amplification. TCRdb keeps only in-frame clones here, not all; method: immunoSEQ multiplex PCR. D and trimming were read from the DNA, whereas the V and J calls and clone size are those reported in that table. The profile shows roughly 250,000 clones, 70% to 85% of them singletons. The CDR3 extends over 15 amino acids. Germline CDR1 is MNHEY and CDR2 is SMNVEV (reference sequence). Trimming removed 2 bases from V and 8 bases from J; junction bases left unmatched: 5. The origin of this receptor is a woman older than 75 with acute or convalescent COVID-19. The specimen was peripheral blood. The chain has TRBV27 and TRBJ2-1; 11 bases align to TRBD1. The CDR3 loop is CASSLKDRGLHEQFF. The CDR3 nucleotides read TGTGCCAGCAGTTTAAAGGACAGGGGGCTGCATGAGCAGTTCTTC.